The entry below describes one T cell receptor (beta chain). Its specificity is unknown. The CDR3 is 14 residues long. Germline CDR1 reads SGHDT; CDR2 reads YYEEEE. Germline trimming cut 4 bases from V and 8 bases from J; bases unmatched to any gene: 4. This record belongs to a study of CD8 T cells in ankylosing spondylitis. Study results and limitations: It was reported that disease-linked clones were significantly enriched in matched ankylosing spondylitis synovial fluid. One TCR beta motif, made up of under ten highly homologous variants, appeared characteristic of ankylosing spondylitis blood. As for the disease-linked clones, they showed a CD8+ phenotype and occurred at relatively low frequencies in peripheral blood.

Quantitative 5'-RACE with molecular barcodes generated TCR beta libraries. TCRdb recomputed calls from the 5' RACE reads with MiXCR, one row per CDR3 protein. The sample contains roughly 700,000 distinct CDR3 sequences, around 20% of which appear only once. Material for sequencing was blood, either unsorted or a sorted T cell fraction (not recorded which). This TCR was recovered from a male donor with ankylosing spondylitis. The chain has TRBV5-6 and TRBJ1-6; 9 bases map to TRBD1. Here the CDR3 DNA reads TGTGCCAGCAGCCACCGGGACAGGGATTCACCCCTCCACTTT. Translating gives CASSHRDRDSPLHF.